These 32 T cell receptor beta chains came from one sample sequenced in a study of T cell repertoires in cytomegalovirus infection. One entry per CDR3 protein results from TCRdb running MiXCR on the reads. The data show approximately 990,000 distinct CDR3 sequences, with 31% seen just once and 13% held by the top ten. These receptors' targets are unknown. The sample was cultured CD8+ T cells from PBMCs, taken from culture after CMV antigen stimulation. These receptors all stem from a human donor in good health (CMV status not recorded). Some clones in this sample may be carry-over from other donors' samples.

This chain uses TRBV2 with TRBJ1-4, with no clear D. V shed 7 bases and J shed 0 bases, with 12 bases lying between them. Germline loops: CDR1 SNHLY, CDR2 FYNNEI. This CDR3 has 15 residues. Here the CDR3 DNA reads TGTGCCAGCACGGGGTCTTCTGCAACTAATGAAAAACTGTTTTTT. Amino acid sequence: CASTGSSATNEKLFF.

In this sample, this clonotype turned up a few times. The genes are TRBV20-1 and TRBJ2-5; perhaps TRBD1 as D (5 bases). V was cut by 6 bases and J by 5 bases, with 19 bases left in between. CDR1 and CDR2 from the germline V gene are DFQATT and SNEGSKA (reference sequence). The CDR3 extends over 14 amino acids. The CDR3 nucleotides are TGCAGTGCCCAGGCCCCCAGGGCAGTGGAGACCCAGTACTTC. It is translated as CSAQAPRAVETQYF.

This clonotype occurred a few times. The V call is TRBV25-1, the J call TRBJ2-5, with unresolved D. CDR1 is MGHDK and CDR2 is SYGVNS in the germline V gene. There are 15 residues in the CDR3. With 0 bases removed from V and 2 bases from J, the gap between germline ends came to 10 bases. The CDR3 here is CASSEYWTEQETQYF. The CDR3 DNA sequence: TGTGCCAGCAGTGAATATTGGACCGAGCAAGAGACCCAGTACTTC.

This clonotype was counted between two and nine times. The V and J genes are TRBV5-8 and TRBJ2-5; the D gene is possibly TRBD1 (5 bases). Trimming shortened V by 0 bases and J by 2 bases, and 14 bases separated the two germline ends. Germline CDR1 is SGHTS and CDR2 is YDEGEE. The CDR3 spans 16 residues. The CDR3 loop reads CASSLGPKGLQETQYF. The CDR3, as DNA: TGTGCCAGCAGCTTGGGTCCCAAGGGGCTTCAAGAGACCCAGTACTTC.

The chain links TRBV29-1 to TRBJ1-1, with D possibly being TRBD1 (6 bases). This CDR3 contains 10 residues. The V gene's germline CDR1 is SQVTM and CDR2 ANQGSEA. Trimming took off 7 bases at V and 11 bases at J, with 14 bases between the two ends. CDR3 sequence: CSAQTGLAFF. CDR3 DNA sequence: TGCAGCGCCCAAACAGGGTTGGCTTTCTTT.

This clonotype occurred a few times. This chain joins TRBV18 and TRBJ1-1; no definite D call. V gave up 3 bases and J gave up 1 base, with 15 bases separating them. The CDR3 is 16 residues long. The germline CDR1 and CDR2 sequences are KGHSH and LQKENI. CDR3 protein: CASSPASGSTNTEAFF. In DNA, the CDR3 is TGTGCCAGCTCACCCGCTTCGGGGTCCACGAACACTGAAGCTTTCTTT.

This clonotype showed up just a few times. The V gene is TRBV6-5, the J gene TRBJ1-1, with 7 bases identical to TRBD1. Trimming removed 7 bases from V and 5 bases from J; junction bases left unmatched: 10. This CDR3 contains 14 residues. Germline CDR1 MNHEY, CDR2 SVGAGI. CDR3 region: CASTPTRGRTEAFF. Here the CDR3 DNA reads TGTGCCAGCACCCCGACAAGGGGGCGGACTGAAGCTTTCTTT.

The chain recombines TRBV12-5 with TRBJ2-2, with TRBD2 as a possible D gene (5 bases). The CDR3 consists of 16 residues. Trimming pared 2 bases from V and 5 bases from J, leaving 15 bases between. Germline-derived CDR1 and CDR2 are LGHNT and FRNRAP. This CDR3 is CASGLSLALGTGELFF. The CDR3 DNA reads TGTGCTAGTGGTTTGAGTCTAGCCTTAGGAACCGGGGAGCTGTTTTTT.

The chain links TRBV27 to TRBJ1-4; D remains unclear. V was trimmed by 3 bases and J by 7 bases, leaving 12 bases between them. The length of the CDR3 is 14 residues. In germline, CDR1 is MNHEY, CDR2 SMNVEV (reference sequence). The CDR3 region has the DNA TGTGCCAGCAGTTTGCAGTCCGTGGGTGAAAAACTGTTTTTT. Its protein is CASSLQSVGEKLFF.

The rearrangement uses TRBV6-2 or TRBV6-3 and TRBJ1-5; D uncertain. The CDR3 is 15 residues long. The ends were cut back, 4 bases at V and 0 bases at J, with 10 bases in the middle. Germline CDR1 is MNHEY and CDR2 is SVGEGT. CDR3 sequence: CASSSGRYSNQPQHF. CDR3 DNA: TGTGCCAGCAGTTCCGGACGGTATAGCAATCAGCCCCAGCATTTT.

This clonotype appeared a few times. The chain carries TRBV6-8 and TRBJ2-2; 10 positions match TRBD1. V lost 5 bases and J lost 4; bases outside the gene matches: 4. Germline V lookup: CDR1 MNHGY, CDR2 SAAAGT. The CDR3 loop spans 15 amino acids. DNA for the CDR3: TGTGCCAGCAGTAGACAGGGGGCGCGCACCGGGGAGCTGTTTTTT. Encoded protein: CASSRQGARTGELFF.

The gene calls are TRBV20-1 and TRBJ2-3; D is possibly TRBD1 or TRBD2 (6 bases each). The CDR3 covers 14 residues. Trimming pared 5 bases from V and 0 bases from J, leaving 12 bases between. CDR1 is DFQATT, CDR2 SNEGSKA, per germline (reference sequence). DNA of the CDR3: TGCAGTGCTGACGGGGGCGCTAGCACAGATACGCAGTATTTT. It yields the protein CSADGGASTDTQYF.

This clonotype was seen ten or more times. The V gene is TRBV7-9, the J gene TRBJ2-3, with D perhaps matching TRBD2 (6 bases). Trimming removed 5 bases from V and 2 bases from J, with 14 bases in between. The CDR3 has 15 residues. CDR1 is SEHNR and CDR2 is FQNEAQ in the germline V gene (reference sequence). The CDR3 coding sequence is TGTGCCAGCAGCCCTCCGGGGGACCCCACAGATACGCAGTATTTT. Protein: CASSPPGDPTDTQYF.

This chain connects TRBV15 to TRBJ1-5; tentative D call: TRBD1 (5 bases). V shed 3 bases and J shed 0 bases, with 15 bases lying between them. Germline CDR1 reads LNHNV; CDR2 reads YYDKDF (reference sequence). The CDR3 is 17 residues long. CDR3 nucleotides: TGTGCCACCAGCAGGTCCAGGGCGCTGGATAGCAATCAGCCCCAGCATTTT. As protein: CATSRSRALDSNQPQHF.

The chain is built from TRBV7-6 and TRBJ1-1; 10 positions agree with TRBD1. V shed 5 bases, J shed 9 bases, and the junction held 9 bases outside the gene matches. The germline V gene encodes CDR1 SGHVS and CDR2 FNYEAQ. The CDR3 has 14 residues. CDR3 loop: CASSPPVGQGKAFF. The CDR3 bases are TGTGCCAGCAGCCCCCCGGTGGGACAGGGGAAAGCTTTCTTT.

In this sample, this clonotype turned up many times. This chain joins TRBV4-3 and TRBJ2-3; the D is unclear. CDR1 and CDR2 from the germline V gene are LGHNA and YSLEER. The CDR3 sequence is 16 residues long. V was pared by 0 bases and J by 5 bases, with 15 bases between. The CDR3 here is CASSQDPRSMGDTQYF. CDR3 DNA sequence: TGCGCCAGCAGCCAAGATCCCAGATCTATGGGAGATACGCAGTATTTT.

This clonotype was observed a handful of times. The V gene is TRBV27, the J gene TRBJ2-1; 8 positions agree with TRBD2. The V gene's germline CDR1 is MNHEY and CDR2 SMNVEV (reference sequence). The CDR3 covers 12 residues. Trimming at V came to 5 bases and at J to 14 bases, leaving 8 bases not matched to a gene. The chain's CDR3 is CASSPGLAREFF. DNA of the CDR3: TGTGCCAGCAGTCCCGGACTAGCAAGGGAGTTCTTC.

Ten or more counts support this clonotype. The V call is TRBV12-3 or TRBV12-4, the J call TRBJ1-1, with 7 bases matching TRBD1. With V trimmed by 4 bases and J by 3 bases, 8 bases remained unmatched. The CDR3 spans 15 residues. In nucleotides, the CDR3 is TGTGCCAGCAGTTCCATGCGCAGGGGGGACACTGAAGCTTTCTTT. Protein sequence: CASSSMRRGDTEAFF.

The chain joins TRBV7-9 to TRBJ1-2; D is unclear. Trimming stripped 5 bases from V and 0 bases from J, with 10 bases between. The CDR3 is made up of 14 amino acids. Germline V gene lookup returns CDR1 SEHNR and CDR2 FQNEAQ (reference sequence). The CDR3 coding sequence is TGTGCCAGCAGCCCGGGTTTGGCTAACTATGGCTACACCTTC. This translates into CASSPGLANYGYTF.

Note on this clonotype: At one end, the junction sequence differs from germline, possibly due to a read error. The rearrangement links TRBV27 to TRBJ1-1; possible D gene TRBD1, 5 bases. This CDR3 spans 14 amino acids. Germline values: CDR1 MNHEY, CDR2 SMNVEV (reference sequence). DNA for the CDR3: TGTACCAGCAGCTTGAGCAGGGAGGGCTCTGAAGCTTTCTTT. This codes for CTSSLSREGSEAFF.

The chain has TRBV9 and TRBJ2-1, with D perhaps matching TRBD1 or TRBD2 (6 bases each). V was shortened by 5 bases and J by 10 bases, with 22 bases between the two germline ends. The germline CDR1 and CDR2 sequences are SGDLS and YYNGEE. The CDR3 covers 15 residues. CDR3 bases: TGTGCCAGCAGGGGTAGGGGGGCAGGGCGAGGGGAGCAGTTCTTC. This codes for CASRGRGAGRGEQFF. The whole variable domain, remainder taken from reference TRBV9 and TRBJ2-1, is DSGVTQTPKHLITATGQRVTLRCSPRSGDLSVYWYQQSLDQGLQFLIQYYNGEERAKGNILERFSAQQFPDLHSELNLSSLELGDSALYFCASRGRGAGRGEQFFGPGTRLTVL.

This chain connects TRBV14 to TRBJ2-1; D is unresolved. The CDR3 has 15 amino acids. V dropped 4 bases and J dropped 5 bases, with 15 bases sitting between them. Per the germline V gene, CDR1 is SGHDN and CDR2 is FVKESK. CDR3 sequence (DNA): TGTGCCAGCAGCCCGTGGAACAGCCCTGACAATGAGCAGTTCTTC. As protein: CASSPWNSPDNEQFF. The variable domain in full, with the rest retrieved from reference TRBV14 and TRBJ2-1, is EAGVTQFPSHSVIEKGQTVTLRCDPISGHDNLYWYRRVMGKEIKFLLHFVKESKQDESGMPNNRFLAERTGGTYSTLKVQPAELEDSGVYFCASSPWNSPDNEQFFGPGTRLTVL.

This clonotype was counted many times. The V and J genes are TRBV7-8 and TRBJ2-1; D is uncertain. Between the trimmed V and J ends, which lost 2 bases and 9 bases, there was a span of 17 bases. Per the germline V gene, CDR1 is SGHVS and CDR2 is FQNEAQ. The CDR3 is 15 residues long. CDR3 residues: CASSLTPIALGEQFF. Here the CDR3 DNA reads TGTGCCAGCAGCTTAACGCCCATCGCATTGGGTGAGCAGTTCTTC.

This clonotype was seen a handful of times. The rearrangement uses TRBV19 and TRBJ1-2, with 9 bases aligning to TRBD1. Germline-derived CDR1 and CDR2 are LNHDA and SQIVND (reference sequence). The junction had 7 bases not matched to a gene; V was cut back by 3 bases and J by 8 bases. This CDR3 is built from 14 residues. CDR3 residues: CASSITGGAEGYTF. For the CDR3, the DNA is TGTGCCAGTAGTATTACAGGGGGCGCGGAAGGCTACACCTTC.

The gene calls are TRBV7-9 and TRBJ2-6; 9 bases align to TRBD1. Germline assignment: CDR1 SEHNR and CDR2 FQNEAQ (reference sequence). V lost 5 bases and J lost 0; bases outside the gene matches: 5. This CDR3 comprises 17 residues. DNA of the CDR3: TGTGCCAGCAGCAACGACAGGGGGTTCTCTGGGGCCAACGTCCTGACTTTC. Protein product: CASSNDRGFSGANVLTF.

Of note for this clonotype: Its ends do not fully match the called genes, so a read error is possible. This sequence joins TRBV5-4 and TRBJ2-3, with D tentatively TRBD2 (5 bases). This CDR3 has 13 residues. The germline gives CDR1 SGHNT, CDR2 YYREEE (reference sequence). CDR3 in amino acids: CTSTSSGRDTQYF. CDR3 coding DNA: TGTACCAGCACCTCATCGGGGAGAGATACGCAGTATTTT.

This clonotype was recorded many times. The chain links TRBV7-9 to TRBJ2-7; D not resolved. Germline V gene sequence: CDR1 SEHNR, CDR2 FQNEAQ (reference sequence). The V end was cut by 7 bases, the J end by 3 bases, with 13 bases between. The CDR3 contains 13 residues. CDR3 nucleotide sequence: TGTGCCAGCACCCGGACGGAGCACTACGAGCAGTACGTC. Translating it yields CASTRTEHYEQYV.

This chain links TRBV19 with TRBJ1-1; D not certain. This CDR3 has 13 amino acids. CDR1 is LNHDA, CDR2 SQIVND, per germline (reference sequence). The V end lost 3 bases, the J end lost 6 bases, and 11 bases lay between the germline ends. The CDR3 protein is CASSISRTSEAFF. CDR3 nucleotides: TGTGCCAGTAGTATTAGTCGGACGTCTGAAGCTTTCTTT.

In this sample, this clonotype turned up a few times. V and J are TRBV11-3 and TRBJ2-2; D may correspond to TRBD1 or TRBD2 (6 bases each). This CDR3 contains 16 residues. V gave up 5 bases and J gave up 4 bases, with 17 bases separating them. Germline V gives CDR1 SGHNT, CDR2 YENEEA. CDR3 coding DNA: TGTGCCAGCAGCCCTCATTCGGGGGCCTTCACCGGGGAGCTGTTTTTT. Protein product: CASSPHSGAFTGELFF.

The rearrangement uses TRBV2 and TRBJ2-7; D possibly corresponds to TRBD2 (6 bases). This CDR3 has 11 residues. Trimming left V 11 bases short and J 5 bases short, with 13 bases between. Germline V gene lookup returns CDR1 SNHLY and CDR2 FYNNEI. CDR3 coding DNA: TGTGCCTGTCTACTAGCAAACGAGCAGTACTTC. Its protein product is CACLLANEQYF.

V is TRBV27 and J is TRBJ1-2; D possibly corresponds to TRBD1 (5 bases). The CDR3 has 15 residues. V dropped 6 bases and J dropped 2 bases, with 16 bases sitting between them. The germline V gene encodes CDR1 MNHEY and CDR2 SMNVEV (reference sequence). CDR3 bases: TGTGCCAGCAGCGTAGACTTGCAGGGAAACTATGGCTACACCTTC. Translated, it gives CASSVDLQGNYGYTF.

This chain links TRBV2 with TRBJ2-2, with no clear D. Trimming took off 6 bases at V and 5 bases at J, with 10 bases between the two ends. CDR1 SNHLY and CDR2 FYNNEI come from the germline V gene. The CDR3 totals 13 residues. CDR3 DNA sequence: TGTGCCAGCAGATCGCTAGTTACCGGGGAGCTGTTTTTT. It is translated as CASRSLVTGELFF.